One and the same sample provided the 19 T cell receptor beta chains below, sequenced in a study of T-cell reconstitution after alpha-beta-depleted transplantation in children. Unique molecular identifiers were built into the TCRbeta library. Via MiXCR, TCRdb re-called the PCR reads, giving one row per CDR3 protein. Of around 670,000 distinct CDR3 sequences detected, around 13% appear once; the ten largest clones hold 0.79%. Sequences were derived from PBMCs, sampled before TCRalphabeta/CD19-depleted stem cell transplant. The receptor source for this set is a girl aged 2 to 9 with congenital amegakaryocytic thrombocytopenia, due to receive a stem cell transplant.

The V call is TRBV5-1, the J call TRBJ2-1; 12 bases are shared with TRBD2. The germline V gene has CDR1 SGHRS and CDR2 YFSETQ. J was trimmed by 6 bases and V by 4 bases; bases with no gene match: 8. The CDR3 consists of 16 residues. The CDR3 sequence: CASSPTRLAGVNEQFF. CDR3 coding DNA: TGCGCCAGCAGCCCGACCAGACTAGCGGGAGTCAATGAGCAGTTCTTC.

This clonotype showed up just a few times. V and J are TRBV5-5 and TRBJ2-1; D is perhaps TRBD2 (5 bases). V was shortened by 4 bases and J by 0 bases, with 11 bases between the two germline ends. Germline CDR1 is SGHKS and CDR2 is YYEKEE (reference sequence). The CDR3 runs 15 residues. The CDR3 nucleotides read TGTGCCAGCAGCATCGGACTCTACTCCTACAATGAGCAGTTCTTC. The encoded protein is CASSIGLYSYNEQFF.

In the case of this clonotype: Possible read error: a much larger clone is one base away. The V and J genes are TRBV27 and TRBJ2-1; D is unresolved. Germline loops: CDR1 MNHEY, CDR2 SMNVEV (reference sequence). This CDR3 is 13 amino acids long. Trimming cost V 2 bases and J 5 bases, with 7 bases left between them. In nucleotides, the CDR3 is TGTGCCAGCAGTTTAACCTTCAACAATGAGCAGTTCTTC. Amino acids: CASSLTFNNEQFF.

This clonotype showed up just a few times. The chain links TRBV28 to TRBJ2-1, with D possibly called TRBD1 or TRBD2 (5 bases each). CDR1 and CDR2 (germline): MDHEN, SYDVKM. The CDR3 runs to 13 residues. Trimming removed 8 bases at V and 3 bases at J, with 11 bases between. The CDR3 loop reads CASQGPNYNEQFF. Here the CDR3 DNA reads TGTGCCAGCCAGGGACCGAACTACAATGAGCAGTTCTTC.

This chain links TRBV18 with TRBJ1-3; no clear D gene. Trimming took 8 bases from V and 0 from J, leaving 8 bases between them. In germline, CDR1 is KGHSH, CDR2 LQKENI. CDR3 length equals 13 residues. CDR3: CASARTSGNTIYF. The DNA for the CDR3 is TGTGCCAGCGCCAGGACCTCTGGAAACACCATATATTTT.

This clonotype was observed at least ten times. The chain joins TRBV12-3 or TRBV12-4 to TRBJ1-6; D gene unclear. With 3 bases removed from V and 8 bases from J, the gap between germline ends came to 11 bases. The CDR3 spans 14 residues. The CDR3 reads CASSFNPADSPLHF. As DNA, the CDR3 is TGTGCCAGCAGTTTCAACCCTGCGGATTCACCCCTCCACTTT.

This clonotype was detected many times. CDR3 sequence reads: CASSTIAPVSEQYF. CDR3 DNA sequence: TGTGCCAGCAGTACGATAGCCCCCGTTTCCGAGCAGTACTTC. The rearrangement joins TRBV12-3 or TRBV12-4 to TRBJ2-7, with D unclear. The CDR3 extends over 14 amino acids. V lost 5 bases, J lost 6 bases, and 17 bases lay in between.

This clonotype was detected many times. The chain uses TRBV20-1 and TRBJ2-3; D may be TRBD2 (6 bases). The CDR3 spans 13 residues. Trimming removed 3 bases from V and 1 base from J, with 8 bases in between. Germline assignment: CDR1 DFQATT and CDR2 SNEGSKA (reference sequence). The CDR3 loop reads CSASASGTDTQYF. The CDR3 DNA is TGCAGTGCTAGTGCTAGCGGCACAGATACGCAGTATTTT.

The chain is built from TRBV7-9 and TRBJ2-7; 9 positions agree with TRBD2. This CDR3 contains 15 residues. The V gene end was trimmed by 1 base and the J gene end by 8 bases; junction bases not matched to a gene: 9. The germline gives CDR1 SEHNR, CDR2 FQNEAQ (reference sequence). Here the CDR3 reads CASSLGGSGRGQQYF. The DNA of the CDR3 is TGTGCCAGCAGCTTAGGGGGTAGCGGGAGAGGGCAGCAGTACTTC.

This clonotype was recorded a few times. CDR3 protein: CSANLLLAGTSTDTQYF. Written as DNA, the CDR3 is TGCAGTGCTAACCTGCTACTAGCGGGAACTAGCACAGATACGCAGTATTTT. V and J are TRBV20-1 and TRBJ2-3, with 10 bases matching TRBD2. V was clipped by 4 bases and J by 0 bases; unmatched bases: 10. Germline V CDR1 and CDR2: DFQATT, SNEGSKA (reference sequence). The CDR3 covers 17 residues.

This clonotype was observed at least ten times. V usage is TRBV12-3 or TRBV12-4 and J usage is TRBJ2-5, with D possibly TRBD2 on 5 matching bases. V dropped 3 bases and J dropped 4 bases, with 12 bases sitting between them. This CDR3 spans 14 amino acids. The DNA of the CDR3 is TGTGCCAGCAGTTTCCTGCGGGTGGGAGAGACCCAGTACTTC. It translates to CASSFLRVGETQYF.

This clonotype appeared a few times. The gene calls are TRBV24-1 and TRBJ2-1; TRBD2 might be the D (6 bases). Germline-derived CDR1 and CDR2 are KGHDR and SFDVKD. The CDR3 contains 19 residues. Between the trimmed V and J ends, which lost 5 bases and 0 bases, there was a span of 22 bases. CDR3 sequence (DNA): TGTGCCACCAGTGTAGGGACGGGACTCCTCCCTAGCTCCTACAATGAGCAGTTCTTC. This sequence encodes CATSVGTGLLPSSYNEQFF.

In this sample, this clonotype turned up a few times. The chain has TRBV5-1 and TRBJ1-2; TRBD1 is a possible D gene (6 bases). Germline V gene sequence: CDR1 SGHRS, CDR2 YFSETQ. This CDR3 comprises 14 residues. V lost 0 bases, J lost 6 bases, and 12 bases lay in between. The DNA of the CDR3 is TGCGCCAGCAGCTTGGTAGGGACATTCGATGGCTACACCTTC. This codes for CASSLVGTFDGYTF.

This clonotype was seen repeatedly, ten times or more. This chain links TRBV5-1 with TRBJ1-1; TRBD1 is a possible D gene (6 bases). Trimming cost V 4 bases and J 5 bases, with 18 bases left between them. The CDR3 is 15 residues long. CDR1 and CDR2 from the germline V gene are SGHRS and YFSETQ. The CDR3 region has the DNA TGCGCCAGCAGCCCAGGAGAGGGACAAGGAACTGAAGCTTTCTTT. It specifies CASSPGEGQGTEAFF.

This clonotype was observed a handful of times. The DNA of the CDR3 is TGCAGTGCTAGAGATAGCAGGGGACTTGACCCTAGCTCCTACAATGAGCAGTTCTTC. Translated: CSARDSRGLDPSSYNEQFF. This rearrangement joins TRBV20-1 to TRBJ2-1; possibly TRBD1 or TRBD2 for D (6 bases each). Between the trimmed V and J ends, which lost 0 bases and 0 bases, there was a span of 21 bases. CDR3 length: 19 amino acids. CDR1 and CDR2 from the germline V gene are DFQATT and SNEGSKA (reference sequence).

This clonotype showed up many times. This chain joins TRBV15 and TRBJ2-7; no clear D gene. The CDR3 totals 16 residues. V was pared by 0 bases and J by 2 bases, with 14 bases between. Germline V gene lookup returns CDR1 LNHNV and CDR2 YYDKDF (reference sequence). CDR3 sequence (DNA): TGTGCCACCAGCAGAGACCCCTGGACGGACGCCTACGAGCAGTACTTC. Translating gives CATSRDPWTDAYEQYF.

This clonotype was seen repeatedly, ten times or more. The chain is built from TRBV12-3 or TRBV12-4 and TRBJ2-3; D possibly corresponds to TRBD2 (6 bases). This CDR3 has 15 residues. The ends were cut back, 5 bases at V and 2 bases at J, with 14 bases in the middle. The CDR3 nucleotides read TGTGCCAGCAGTGCGGGACCGACCCACACAGATACGCAGTATTTT. This sequence encodes CASSAGPTHTDTQYF.

The chain recombines TRBV3-1 with TRBJ2-7; weak D call: TRBD2 (7 bases). The CDR3 covers 15 residues. Germline CDR1 reads LGHDT; CDR2 reads YNNKEL (reference sequence). Deletions cut 1 base from V and 3 bases from J, with 13 bases between. In nucleotides, the CDR3 is TGTGCCAGCAGCCAAGCGGGAGGAGGGGGCTACGAGCAGTACTTC. This encodes CASSQAGGGGYEQYF.

The chain links TRBV20-1 to TRBJ2-4; the D call may be TRBD1 or TRBD2 (5 bases each). The V gene's germline CDR1 is DFQATT and CDR2 SNEGSKA (reference sequence). This CDR3 has 14 residues. Trimming cost V 5 bases and J 3 bases, with 14 bases left between them. CDR3 in amino acids: CSAQPQGVKNIQYF. CDR3 DNA: TGCAGTGCTCAACCCCAGGGAGTCAAAAACATTCAGTACTTC.